These 29 T cell receptor beta chains came from one sample sequenced in a study of blood T cell repertoires in COVID-19. Profiled with immunoSEQ multiplex PCR; TCRdb holds only in-frame clones, not every one. The sample records some 500,000 clones, 88% being singletons. Sequencing was performed on PBMCs or T cells enriched from blood (not recorded which). The source is a middle-aged woman who had recovered from COVID-19.

This clone was recorded a few times. The chain carries TRBV13 and TRBJ1-2, with no clear D. Trimming took 6 bases from V and 0 from J, leaving 11 bases between them. This CDR3 region has 14 residues. Germline V gene lookup returns CDR1 PRHDT and CDR2 FYEKMQ (reference sequence). CDR3 DNA: TGTGCCAGCAGTCCACGGTTTACTAACTATGGCTACACCTTC. It is translated as CASSPRFTNYGYTF.

This clone showed up just a few times. The chain uses TRBV4-3 and TRBJ2-1; D uncertain. Germline CDR1 and CDR2: LGHNA and YSLEER. The CDR3 covers 16 residues. The V and J ends lost 1 base and 2 bases respectively, with 12 bases between them. CDR3 coding DNA: TGCGCCAGCAGCCAAGGACTTTCTTTTGCCTACAATGAGCAGTTCTTC. It is translated as CASSQGLSFAYNEQFF.

V usage is TRBV19 and J usage is TRBJ2-1; perhaps TRBD2 as D (6 bases). Germline CDR1 and CDR2: LNHDA and SQIVND (reference sequence). This CDR3 region has 15 residues. V was cut by 3 bases and J by 1 base, with 10 bases left in between. The CDR3 here is CASSITGVSYNEQFF. The CDR3 region has the DNA TGTGCCAGTAGTATTACGGGAGTATCCTACAATGAGCAGTTCTTC.

A single count supports this clone. The rearrangement links TRBV15 to TRBJ1-1; a weak D match, TRBD1 (5 bases). Between the trimmed V and J ends, which lost 3 bases and 9 bases, there was a span of 17 bases. The CDR3 is 14 amino acids. Germline CDR1 reads LNHNV; CDR2 reads YYDKDF (reference sequence). The CDR3 protein is CATSRGGSDLKAFF. DNA for the CDR3: TGTGCCACCAGCAGGGGGGGTTCCGATCTCAAAGCTTTCTTT.

J is TRBJ1-2 and V is TRBV12-3 or TRBV12-4; D ambiguous. Trimming cost V 2 bases and J 10 bases, with 11 bases left between them. This CDR3 is 12 amino acids long. In DNA, the CDR3 is TGTGCCAGCAGTTTATCCGGGGTTGTCTACACCTTC. This sequence encodes CASSLSGVVYTF.

V and J are TRBV19 and TRBJ1-2, with D possibly being TRBD1 (5 bases). This CDR3 has 15 residues. Germline V gene sequence: CDR1 LNHDA, CDR2 SQIVND (reference sequence). V lost 3 bases and J lost 3, with 14 bases in between. CDR3 bases: TGTGCCAGTAGTATCATGCAGGGAGGATACTATGGCTACACCTTC. It is translated as CASSIMQGGYYGYTF.

The V gene is TRBV27, the J gene TRBJ2-5, with D perhaps TRBD1 (6 bases). Deletions cut 3 bases from V and 11 bases from J, with 19 bases between. The CDR3 is 14 amino acids. Germline lookup yields CDR1 MNHEY and CDR2 SMNVEV (reference sequence). The DNA of the CDR3 is TGTGCCAGCAGTTTGGGCCGGGACACATACGGTCAGTACTTC. Translated, it gives CASSLGRDTYGQYF.

The V and J genes are TRBV9 and TRBJ2-2; no clear D. Germline V gene sequence: CDR1 SGDLS, CDR2 YYNGEE. V dropped 3 bases and J dropped 1 base, with 7 bases sitting between them. This CDR3 spans 14 amino acids. The CDR3 is CASSAAGNTGELFF. Written as DNA, the CDR3 is TGTGCCAGCAGCGCCGCAGGGAACACCGGGGAGCTGTTTTTT.

The rearrangement links TRBV2 to TRBJ1-2; D unclear. V dropped 6 bases and J dropped 8 bases, with 13 bases sitting between them. Germline values: CDR1 SNHLY, CDR2 FYNNEI. The CDR3 extends over 12 amino acids. The CDR3 here is CASREDRWGYTF. The CDR3 nucleotides are TGTGCCAGCAGGGAGGACCGGTGGGGCTACACCTTC.

This clone occurred once. V gene TRBV19 combines with J gene TRBJ2-4; possibly TRBD2 for D (5 bases). The CDR3 consists of 13 residues. V lost 6 bases, J lost 0 bases, and 6 bases lay in between. Germline-derived CDR1 and CDR2 are LNHDA and SQIVND (reference sequence). The CDR3 spells CASSGLAKNIQYF. The CDR3 coding sequence is TGTGCCAGTAGCGGACTAGCCAAAAACATTCAGTACTTC.

V gene TRBV6-5 combines with J gene TRBJ2-3; tentative D call: TRBD2 (7 bases). V was clipped by 4 bases and J by 4 bases, with 18 bases between them. This CDR3 is built from 16 residues. Germline assignment: CDR1 MNHEY and CDR2 SVGAGI. The CDR3 protein is CASSSGGGRRADTQYF. In DNA form, the CDR3 reads TGTGCCAGCAGTTCGGGCGGGGGCCGGAGAGCAGATACGCAGTATTTT.

The chain uses TRBV5-1 and TRBJ2-2, with 7 bases aligning to TRBD1. CDR1 is SGHRS and CDR2 is YFSETQ in the germline V gene. The CDR3 covers 17 residues. V trimming: 4 bases; J trimming: 5 bases; junction bases outside the gene matches: 14. CDR3 nucleotide sequence: TGCGCCAGCAGCCCTCCTGGCAGGGGGATACGGACCGGGGAGCTGTTTTTT. It codes for CASSPPGRGIRTGELFF.

The chain combines TRBV7-2 with TRBJ2-2; D uncertain. The germline V gene encodes CDR1 SGHTA and CDR2 FQGNSA. The CDR3 loop spans 13 amino acids. Trimming pared 1 base from V and 7 bases from J, leaving 7 bases between. CDR3: CASSLVRSGELFF. The CDR3 coding sequence is TGTGCCAGCAGCTTAGTGAGGAGCGGGGAGCTGTTTTTT.

The chain employs TRBV4-2 and TRBJ2-3; 7 bases are shared with TRBD2. The CDR3 runs to 16 residues. CDR1 and CDR2 from the germline V gene are LGHNA and YNFKEQ. V was clipped by 0 bases and J by 3 bases; unmatched bases: 6. For the CDR3, the DNA is TGTGCCAGCAGCCAAGATCGCGGGGGAAATACAGATACGCAGTATTTT. It codes for CASSQDRGGNTDTQYF.

This chain connects TRBV12-5 to TRBJ2-7; D not certain. Germline V gives CDR1 LGHNT, CDR2 FRNRAP. The CDR3 totals 13 residues. The V and J ends lost 5 bases and 4 bases respectively, with 12 bases between them. CDR3 nucleotide sequence: TGTGCTAGTGGTATTGAGGAAGCGTACGAGCAGTACTTC. Translating gives CASGIEEAYEQYF. The full variable domain, completed using reference TRBV12-5 and TRBJ2-7, is DARVTQTPRHKVTEMGQEVTMRCQPILGHNTVFWYRQTMMQGLELLAYFRNRAPLDDSGMPKDRFSAEMPDATLATLKIQPSEPRDSAVYFCASGIEEAYEQYFGPGTRLTVT.

The CDR3, as DNA: TGTGCCAGCTCACCCGGACTAGCGGGAGCAACTAGCACAGATACGCAGTATTTT. Residues: CASSPGLAGATSTDTQYF. The chain has TRBV18 and TRBJ2-3, with TRBD2 matching 13 bases. Germline CDR1 reads KGHSH; CDR2 reads LQKENI. With V trimmed by 3 bases and J by 0 bases, 6 bases remained unmatched. The CDR3 is made up of 18 amino acids.

The chain joins TRBV9 to TRBJ1-1, with D possibly TRBD1 on 6 matching bases. The V gene lost 4 bases and the J gene lost 4 bases, with 14 bases spanning the gap. CDR1 and CDR2 (germline): SGDLS, YYNGEE. The CDR3 has 14 residues. In nucleotides, the CDR3 is TGTGCCAGCAGCACCCGAGGGGGGGGCACTGAAGCTTTCTTT. This sequence encodes CASSTRGGGTEAFF. Together with reference TRBV9 and TRBJ1-1, the CDR3 gives the full variable domain: DSGVTQTPKHLITATGQRVTLRCSPRSGDLSVYWYQQSLDQGLQFLIQYYNGEERAKGNILERFSAQQFPDLHSELNLSSLELGDSALYFCASSTRGGGTEAFFGQGTRLTVV.

This chain links TRBV29-1 with TRBJ1-2; 8 bases agree with TRBD1. CDR3 size: 14 residues. Trimming at V came to 5 bases and at J to 7 bases, leaving 12 bases not matched to a gene. The germline V gene encodes CDR1 SQVTM and CDR2 ANQGSEA. CDR3 sequence reads: CSVSSGTGARGYTF. The CDR3 nucleotides are TGCAGCGTTTCATCGGGGACAGGCGCTCGTGGCTACACCTTC.

The rearrangement links TRBV3-1 (or the pseudogene TRBV3-2) to TRBJ2-6; no clear D gene. The V gene's germline CDR1 is LGHDT and CDR2 YNNKEL (reference sequence). CDR3 size: 13 residues. The V end was cut by 7 bases, the J end by 0 bases, with 4 bases between. The CDR3 DNA is TGTGCCAGCACCTTCTCTGGGGCCAACGTCCTGACTTTC. Translation: CASTFSGANVLTF.

J is TRBJ1-2 and V is TRBV10-3; 11 bases fit TRBD1. This CDR3 contains 15 residues. After removal of 5 bases from V and 6 bases from J, the junction contained 8 bases not matched to a gene. Germline assignment: CDR1 ENHRY and CDR2 SYGVKD. The CDR3 DNA is TGTGCCATCAGTAATATGGGACAGGGGGTCGATGGCTACACCTTC. It translates to CAISNMGQGVDGYTF.

V and J are TRBV4-3 and TRBJ1-1; the D is unclear. This CDR3 region has 14 residues. CDR1 is LGHNA, CDR2 YSLEER, per germline. Trimming stripped 0 bases from V and 1 base from J, with 6 bases between. This CDR3 reads CASSQDIWNTEAFF. DNA of the CDR3: TGCGCCAGCAGCCAAGATATTTGGAACACTGAAGCTTTCTTT.

This chain links TRBV19 with TRBJ2-1, with TRBD2 matching over 16 bases. The CDR3 runs to 16 residues. CDR1 LNHDA and CDR2 SQIVND come from the germline V gene (reference sequence). V was pared by 1 base and J by 9 bases, with 3 bases of the junction left unmatched. CDR3 residues: CASSIGGTSGRGEQFF. The CDR3 DNA follows: TGTGCCAGTAGTATAGGAGGGACTAGCGGGAGGGGTGAGCAGTTCTTC.

This rearrangement joins TRBV5-1 to TRBJ1-2; D uncertain. Looked up from germline, CDR1 is SGHRS and CDR2 is YFSETQ. V shed 5 bases and J shed 0 bases, with 14 bases lying between them. This CDR3 comprises 15 residues. The DNA of the CDR3 is TGCGCCAGCAGAAGGGAGGCGTTATCTAACTATGGCTACACCTTC. It yields the protein CASRREALSNYGYTF.

The chain employs TRBV9 and TRBJ1-2; a weak D match, TRBD1 (5 bases). Trimming stripped 6 bases from V and 2 bases from J, with 8 bases between. CDR1 and CDR2 from the germline V gene are SGDLS and YYNGEE. The CDR3 contains 12 residues. This CDR3 reads CASTQGNYGYTF. The CDR3 DNA reads TGTGCCAGCACCCAGGGAAACTATGGCTACACCTTC.

This clone showed up just a few times. V usage is TRBV11-3 and J usage is TRBJ1-2; 8 bases fit TRBD1. The CDR3 totals 16 residues. V was pared by 0 bases and J by 2 bases, with 5 bases of the junction left unmatched. Germline lookup yields CDR1 SGHNT and CDR2 YENEEA. CDR3 in DNA: TGTGCCAGCAGCTTAGACAGGGACAGGCCCAACTATGGCTACACCTTC. Translation: CASSLDRDRPNYGYTF.

The chain joins TRBV24-1 to TRBJ2-6; 7 bases are shared with TRBD1. Losses at the gene ends were 2 bases for V and 0 bases for J; bases not matched to a gene: 9. The length of the CDR3 is 19 residues. Per germline, CDR1 KGHDR and CDR2 SFDVKD. In nucleotides, the CDR3 is TGTGCCACCAGTGATTCAAGGGGGCTCCGAGGCTCTGGGGCCAACGTCCTGACTTTC. Protein: CATSDSRGLRGSGANVLTF.

The chain carries TRBV19 and TRBJ2-5; 7 nucleotides align to TRBD1. The CDR3 runs to 15 residues. V was pared by 4 bases and J by 2 bases, with 7 bases of the junction left unmatched. Germline V CDR1 and CDR2: LNHDA, SQIVND (reference sequence). For the CDR3, the DNA is TGTGCCAGTAGTAGGTCAGGGGGAAAACAAGAGACCCAGTACTTC. This translates into CASSRSGGKQETQYF.

This clone was found once. V usage is TRBV10-1 and J usage is TRBJ2-2; 8 bases line up with TRBD1. This CDR3 comprises 15 residues. From germline, CDR1 is WNHNN and CDR2 SYGVQD (reference sequence). V dropped 7 bases and J dropped 6; count of bases not matched to a gene: 10. The chain's CDR3 is CASNQDRGGAGELFF. DNA of the CDR3: TGCGCCAGCAATCAAGACAGGGGAGGCGCCGGGGAGCTGTTTTTT.

The chain combines TRBV19 with TRBJ2-3; possibly TRBD2 for D (9 bases). Germline CDR1 and CDR2: LNHDA and SQIVND (reference sequence). The CDR3 has 17 amino acids. Trimming removed 5 bases at V and 4 bases at J, with 22 bases between. Here the CDR3 reads CASSDRGLAGVSDTQYF. As DNA, the CDR3 is TGTGCCAGTAGTGACAGGGGTTTAGCGGGAGTATCAGATACGCAGTATTTT.